This passage covers 11 T cell receptor beta chains from one sample sequenced in a study of cytomegalovirus exposure and HLA in healthy donors. Sequencing was performed with immunoSEQ multiplex PCR; in TCRdb, only in-frame clones are kept and a portion is missing. Among 100,000 to 150,000 clones listed, 85% to 90% were seen once. Sequences were obtained from PBMCs. The receptors derive from a man between 25 and 39 years old in good health and CMV-seronegative.

This chain links TRBV15 with TRBJ2-3, with TRBD2 as a possible D gene (7 bases). Germline V lookup: CDR1 LNHNV, CDR2 YYDKDF (reference sequence). This CDR3 contains 14 residues. With 3 bases removed from V and 2 bases from J, the gap between germline ends came to 9 bases. The CDR3 nucleotides read TGTGCCACCAGCAGGCGGGGGCCCACAGATACGCAGTATTTT. It codes for CATSRRGPTDTQYF.

The chain joins TRBV6-1 to TRBJ1-3; TRBD1 aligns across 12 bases. The CDR3 sequence is 15 residues long. Unmatched junction bases numbered 10, after V lost 8 bases and J lost 8 bases. Germline loops: CDR1 MNHNS, CDR2 SASEGT. CDR3 region: CASEGTGGAGDTIYF. The CDR3 nucleotides are TGTGCCAGCGAAGGGACAGGGGGCGCCGGGGACACCATATATTTT.

The sample holds one count of this clone. The V call is TRBV5-8, the J call TRBJ2-7; no definite D call. There are 12 residues in the CDR3. Germline CDR1 SGHTS, CDR2 YDEGEE. Trimming took off 4 bases at V and 2 bases at J, with 7 bases between the two ends. CDR3: CASSRVTYEQYF. CDR3 in DNA: TGTGCCAGCAGCCGAGTAACCTACGAGCAGTACTTC.

This clone was recorded a few times. CDR3 amino acids: CASRPTGGNGYTF. The CDR3 DNA sequence: TGTGCCAGCAGACCGACAGGGGGCAATGGCTACACCTTC. This chain links TRBV6-5 with TRBJ1-2; 10 bases are a match to TRBD1. The J segment lost 6 bases and the V segment lost 6 bases, leaving 4 bases of the junction unmatched. The CDR3 is 13 residues long. Germline V gene sequence: CDR1 MNHEY, CDR2 SVGAGI.

This clone was seen more than once but under ten times. The J gene is TRBJ2-7, the V gene TRBV11-2; possible D gene TRBD1, 6 bases. The CDR3 contains 14 residues. The ends were cut back, 5 bases at V and 3 bases at J, with 14 bases in the middle. Per germline, CDR1 SGHAT and CDR2 FQNNGV. The CDR3 DNA reads TGTGCCAGCAGCCGCAAGAACAGGGACTACGAGCAGTACTTC. This codes for CASSRKNRDYEQYF.

This sequence joins TRBV19 and TRBJ2-2, with D possibly TRBD1 on 6 matching bases. The length of the CDR3 is 16 residues. V was clipped by 3 bases and J by 1 base, with 12 bases between them. Germline CDR1 is LNHDA and CDR2 is SQIVND (reference sequence). The CDR3 DNA is TGTGCCAGTAGTATCTGGGGGCGACTGAACACCGGGGAGCTGTTTTTT. Encoded protein: CASSIWGRLNTGELFF.

The rearrangement joins TRBV5-4 to TRBJ2-2; TRBD2 matches at 7 bases. CDR1 is SGHNT and CDR2 is YYREEE in the germline V gene (reference sequence). The CDR3 runs to 12 residues. V was pared by 3 bases and J by 7 bases, with 0 bases of the junction left unmatched. The DNA for the CDR3 is TGTGCCAGCAGCTGGACTAGCGGGGAGCTGTTTTTT. This translates into CASSWTSGELFF. Using reference TRBV5-4 and TRBJ2-2 for the parts outside the CDR3, the full variable domain is ETGVTQSPTHLIKTRGQQVTLRCSSQSGHNTVSWYQQALGQGPQFIFQYYREEENGRGNFPPRFSGLQFPNYSSELNVNALELDDSALYLCASSWTSGELFFGEGSRLTVL.

The chain's CDR3 is CASSVGVVTEAFF. CDR3 sequence (DNA): TGTGCCAGCAGTGTGGGCGTTGTCACTGAAGCTTTCTTT. This chain links TRBV2 with TRBJ1-1; D is uncertain. Per the germline V gene, CDR1 is SNHLY and CDR2 is FYNNEI. The length of the CDR3 is 13 residues. Between the trimmed V and J ends, which lost 4 bases and 4 bases, there was a span of 10 bases.

The V and J genes are TRBV20-1 and TRBJ2-1; tentative D call: TRBD2 (5 bases). The CDR3 is 11 residues long. V gave up 6 bases and J gave up 9 bases, with 12 bases separating them. CDR1 and CDR2 from the germline V gene are DFQATT and SNEGSKA (reference sequence). The CDR3 nucleotides read TGCAGTGCCCGCCGGGAAGTTGAGCAGTTCTTC. Its translation: CSARREVEQFF.

The J gene is TRBJ1-1, the V gene TRBV19; D not certain. Germline CDR1 reads LNHDA; CDR2 reads SQIVND (reference sequence). The CDR3 spans 17 residues. Trimming left V 7 bases short and J 0 bases short, with 21 bases between. The CDR3 region is CASTVKSRGFMNTEAFF. The DNA for the CDR3 is TGTGCCAGTACAGTAAAGTCTCGAGGGTTTATGAACACTGAAGCTTTCTTT.

The rearrangement joins TRBV28 to TRBJ2-2; D might be TRBD1 (6 bases). Germline CDR1 and CDR2: MDHEN and SYDVKM. The CDR3 runs 15 residues. Trimming took off 7 bases at V and 4 bases at J, with 16 bases between the two ends. In DNA, the CDR3 is TGTGCCAGCATCCCGGGACACGGGATCACCGGGGAGCTGTTTTTT. As protein: CASIPGHGITGELFF.